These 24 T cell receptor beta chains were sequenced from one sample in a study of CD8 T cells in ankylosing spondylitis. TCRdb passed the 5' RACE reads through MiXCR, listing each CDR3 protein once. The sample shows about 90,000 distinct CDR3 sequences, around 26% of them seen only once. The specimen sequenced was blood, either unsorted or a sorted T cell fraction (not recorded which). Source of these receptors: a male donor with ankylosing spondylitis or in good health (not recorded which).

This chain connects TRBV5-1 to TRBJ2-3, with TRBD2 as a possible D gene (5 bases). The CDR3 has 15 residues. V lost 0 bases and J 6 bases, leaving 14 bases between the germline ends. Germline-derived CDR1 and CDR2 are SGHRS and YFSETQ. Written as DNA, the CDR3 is TGCGCCAGCAGCTTGGGGGGAGCCAACCAGGATACGCAGTATTTT. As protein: CASSLGGANQDTQYF.

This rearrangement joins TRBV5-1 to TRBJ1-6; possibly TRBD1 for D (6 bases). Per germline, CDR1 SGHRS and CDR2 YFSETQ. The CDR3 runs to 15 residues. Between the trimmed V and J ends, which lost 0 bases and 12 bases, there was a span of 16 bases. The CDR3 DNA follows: TGCGCCAGCAGCTTGGAGGACAGCTCTCTCGAACCCCTCCACTTT. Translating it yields CASSLEDSSLEPLHF.

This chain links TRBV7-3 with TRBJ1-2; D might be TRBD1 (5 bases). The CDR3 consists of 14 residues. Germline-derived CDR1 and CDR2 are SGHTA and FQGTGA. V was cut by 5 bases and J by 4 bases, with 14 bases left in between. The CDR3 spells CASSRAGTGYGYTF. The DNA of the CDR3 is TGTGCCAGCAGCCGAGCCGGGACGGGCTATGGCTACACCTTC.

The chain's CDR3 is CAISELAGGSTDTQYF. The CDR3, as DNA: TGTGCCATCAGTGAGTTAGCGGGAGGCAGCACAGATACGCAGTATTTT. This chain links TRBV10-3 with TRBJ2-3; 10 nucleotides match TRBD2. CDR1 is ENHRY and CDR2 is SYGVKD in the germline V gene. There are 16 residues in the CDR3. V shed 1 base and J 0 bases; nucleotides not matched to a gene: 1.

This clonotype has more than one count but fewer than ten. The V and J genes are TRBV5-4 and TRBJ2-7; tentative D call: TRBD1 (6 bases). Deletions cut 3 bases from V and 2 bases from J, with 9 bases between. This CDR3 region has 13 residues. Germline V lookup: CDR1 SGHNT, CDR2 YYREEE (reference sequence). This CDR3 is CASSSAGAYEQYV. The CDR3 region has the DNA TGTGCCAGCAGCTCCGCAGGGGCCTACGAGCAGTACGTC.

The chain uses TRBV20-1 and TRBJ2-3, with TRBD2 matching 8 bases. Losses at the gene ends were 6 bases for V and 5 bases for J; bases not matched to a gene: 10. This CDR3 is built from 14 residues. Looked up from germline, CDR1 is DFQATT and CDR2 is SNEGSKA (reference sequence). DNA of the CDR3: TGCAGTGCCCCGAGAGCGGGAGAGGAAGATACGCAGTATTTT. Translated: CSAPRAGEEDTQYF.

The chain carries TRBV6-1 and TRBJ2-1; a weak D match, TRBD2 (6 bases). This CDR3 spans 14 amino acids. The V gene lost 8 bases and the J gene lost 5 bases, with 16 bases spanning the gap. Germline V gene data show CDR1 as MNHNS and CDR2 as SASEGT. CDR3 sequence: CASGRSWGDNEQFF. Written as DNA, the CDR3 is TGTGCCAGCGGGAGGTCGTGGGGGGACAATGAGCAGTTCTTC.

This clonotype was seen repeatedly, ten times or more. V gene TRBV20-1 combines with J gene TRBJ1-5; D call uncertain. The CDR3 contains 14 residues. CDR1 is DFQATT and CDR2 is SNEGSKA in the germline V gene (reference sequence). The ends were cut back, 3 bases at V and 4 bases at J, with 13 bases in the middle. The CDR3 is CSASPAVGNQPQHF. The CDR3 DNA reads TGCAGTGCTAGCCCGGCCGTGGGGAATCAGCCCCAGCATTTT.

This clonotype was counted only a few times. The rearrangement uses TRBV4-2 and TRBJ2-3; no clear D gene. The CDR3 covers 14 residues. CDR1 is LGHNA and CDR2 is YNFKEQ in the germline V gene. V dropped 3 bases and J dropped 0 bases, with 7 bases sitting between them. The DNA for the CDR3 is TGTGCCAGCAGCCACCTAGATAGCACAGATACGCAGTATTTT. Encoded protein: CASSHLDSTDTQYF.

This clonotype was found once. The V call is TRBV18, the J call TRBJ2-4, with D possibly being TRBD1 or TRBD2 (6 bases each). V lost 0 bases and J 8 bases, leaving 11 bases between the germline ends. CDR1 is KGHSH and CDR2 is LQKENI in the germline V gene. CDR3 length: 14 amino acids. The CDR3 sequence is CASSPPPGADIQYF. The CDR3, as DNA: TGTGCCAGCTCACCACCACCGGGGGCGGACATTCAGTACTTC. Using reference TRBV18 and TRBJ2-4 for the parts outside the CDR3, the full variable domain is NAGVMQNPRHLVRRRGQEARLRCSPMKGHSHVYWYRQLPEEGLKFMVYLQKENIIDESGMPKERFSAEFPKEGPSILRIQQVVRGDSAAYFCASSPPPGADIQYFGAGTRLSVL.

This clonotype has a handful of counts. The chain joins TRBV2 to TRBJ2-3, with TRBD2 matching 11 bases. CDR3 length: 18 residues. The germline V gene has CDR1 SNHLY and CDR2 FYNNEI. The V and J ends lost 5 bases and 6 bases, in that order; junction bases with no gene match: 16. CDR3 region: CASSRPVLAGDLSDTQYF. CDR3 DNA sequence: TGTGCCAGCAGTCGGCCGGTACTAGCGGGAGATTTATCGGATACGCAGTATTTT.

CDR3 coding DNA: TGTGCCAGCTCGCCCTGGCAGGGGGGCATGAACACTGAAGCTTTCTTT. Its protein product is CASSPWQGGMNTEAFF. The chain is built from TRBV18 and TRBJ1-1; TRBD1 matches 7 bases. The CDR3 spans 16 residues. The germline V gene has CDR1 KGHSH and CDR2 LQKENI. The J segment lost 0 bases and the V segment lost 6 bases, leaving 10 bases of the junction unmatched.

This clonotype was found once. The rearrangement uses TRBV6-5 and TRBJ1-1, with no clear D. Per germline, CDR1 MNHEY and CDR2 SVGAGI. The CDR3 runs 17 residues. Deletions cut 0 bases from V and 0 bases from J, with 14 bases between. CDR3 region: CASSYSIAAFMNTEAFF. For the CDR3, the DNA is TGTGCCAGCAGTTACTCGATAGCTGCCTTTATGAACACTGAAGCTTTCTTT.

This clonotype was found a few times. CDR3 sequence reads: CASSLGGLAGVADTQYF. The DNA of the CDR3 is TGTGCCAGCAGCTTGGGCGGACTAGCGGGAGTGGCAGATACGCAGTATTTT. This chain links TRBV5-6 with TRBJ2-3, with 13 bases lining up with TRBD2. CDR3 length: 17 residues. In germline, CDR1 is SGHDT, CDR2 YYEEEE. After removal of 0 bases from V and 4 bases from J, the junction contained 5 bases not matched to a gene.

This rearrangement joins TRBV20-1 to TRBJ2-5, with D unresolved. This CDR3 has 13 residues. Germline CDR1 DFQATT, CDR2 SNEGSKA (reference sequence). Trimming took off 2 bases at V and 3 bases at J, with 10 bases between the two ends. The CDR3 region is CSARIEPKETQYF. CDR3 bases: TGCAGTGCTAGAATCGAGCCCAAAGAGACCCAGTACTTC.

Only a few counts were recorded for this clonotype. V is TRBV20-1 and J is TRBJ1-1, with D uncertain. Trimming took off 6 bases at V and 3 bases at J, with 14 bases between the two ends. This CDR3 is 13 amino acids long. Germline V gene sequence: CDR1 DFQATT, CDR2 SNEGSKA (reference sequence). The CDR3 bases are TGCAGTGCGAGTGATGGGCGCGACACTGAAGCTTTCTTT. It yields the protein CSASDGRDTEAFF.

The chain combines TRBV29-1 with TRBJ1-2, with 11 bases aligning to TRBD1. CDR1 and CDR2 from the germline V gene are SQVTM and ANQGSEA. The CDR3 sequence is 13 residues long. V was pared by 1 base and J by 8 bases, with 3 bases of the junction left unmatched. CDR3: CSVEGGQGEGYTF. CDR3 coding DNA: TGCAGCGTTGAAGGGGGACAGGGGGAGGGCTACACCTTC.

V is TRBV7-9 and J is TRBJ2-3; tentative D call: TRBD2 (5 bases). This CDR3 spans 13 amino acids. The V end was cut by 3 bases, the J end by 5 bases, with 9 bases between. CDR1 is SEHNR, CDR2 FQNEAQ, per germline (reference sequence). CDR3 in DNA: TGTGCCAGCAGCTTGGGGAGCTTAGATACGCAGTATTTT. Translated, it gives CASSLGSLDTQYF.

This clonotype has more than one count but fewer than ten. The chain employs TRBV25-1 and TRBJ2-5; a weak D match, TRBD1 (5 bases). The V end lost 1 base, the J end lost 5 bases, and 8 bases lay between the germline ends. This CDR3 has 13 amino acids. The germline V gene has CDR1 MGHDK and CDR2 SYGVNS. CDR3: CASSEWGRETQYF. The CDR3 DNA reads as TGTGCCAGCAGTGAATGGGGCCGGGAGACCCAGTACTTC. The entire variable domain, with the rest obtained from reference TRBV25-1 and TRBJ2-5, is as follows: EADIYQTPRYLVIGTGKKITLECSQTMGHDKMYWYQQDPGMELHLIHYSYGVNSTEKGDLSSESTVSRIRTEHFPLTLESARPSHTSQYLCASSEWGRETQYFGPGTRLLVL.

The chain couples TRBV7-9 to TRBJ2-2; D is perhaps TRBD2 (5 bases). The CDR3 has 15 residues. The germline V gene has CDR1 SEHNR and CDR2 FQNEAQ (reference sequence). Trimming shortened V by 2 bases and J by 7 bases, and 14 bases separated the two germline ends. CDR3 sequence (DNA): TGTGCCAGCAGCTTATTGTTGGGGAGTATCGGGGAGCTGTTTTTT. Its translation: CASSLLLGSIGELFF.

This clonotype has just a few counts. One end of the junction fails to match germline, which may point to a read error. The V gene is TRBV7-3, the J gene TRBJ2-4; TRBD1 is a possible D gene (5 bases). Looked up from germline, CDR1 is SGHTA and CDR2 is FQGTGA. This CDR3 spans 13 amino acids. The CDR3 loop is CASSLTHWQGQNF. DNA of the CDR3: TGTGCCAGCAGCTTAACCCATTGGCAGGGCCAGAACTTC.

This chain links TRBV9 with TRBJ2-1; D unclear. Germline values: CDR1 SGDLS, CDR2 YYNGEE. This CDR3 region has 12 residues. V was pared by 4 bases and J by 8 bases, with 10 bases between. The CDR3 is CASSPLLDEQFF. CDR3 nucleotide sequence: TGTGCCAGCAGCCCCCTGCTGGATGAGCAGTTCTTC.

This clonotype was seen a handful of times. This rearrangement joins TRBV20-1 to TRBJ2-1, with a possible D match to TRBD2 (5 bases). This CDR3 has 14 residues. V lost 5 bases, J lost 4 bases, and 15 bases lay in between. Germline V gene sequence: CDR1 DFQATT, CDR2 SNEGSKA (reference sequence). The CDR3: CSAYGLEEYNEQFF. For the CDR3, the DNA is TGCAGTGCTTACGGACTGGAGGAATACAATGAGCAGTTCTTC.

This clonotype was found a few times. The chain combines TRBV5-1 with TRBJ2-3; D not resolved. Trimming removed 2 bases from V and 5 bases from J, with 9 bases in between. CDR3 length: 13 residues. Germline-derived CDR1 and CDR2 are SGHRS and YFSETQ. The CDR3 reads CASSLRPGDTQYF. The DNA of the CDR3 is TGCGCCAGCAGCTTACGACCGGGAGATACGCAGTATTTT.